This entry lists 20 T cell receptor beta chains sequenced from one sample in a study of cytomegalovirus exposure and HLA in healthy donors. Clones were read by immunoSEQ multiplex PCR, and TCRdb kept only the in-frame ones, dropping some. Among 240,000 or so clones listed, approximately 86% were seen once. The source material was PBMCs. Receptors originate from a woman between 25 and 40 years old in good health and CMV-seropositive.

The rearrangement uses TRBV27 and TRBJ2-7; 14 bases fit TRBD2. The CDR3 sequence is 16 residues long. V shed 4 bases, J shed 6 bases, and the junction held 8 bases outside the gene matches. Germline loops: CDR1 MNHEY, CDR2 SMNVEV (reference sequence). The CDR3 here is CASSSPGTSGRGEQYF. CDR3 coding DNA: TGTGCCAGCAGTTCCCCCGGGACTAGCGGGAGAGGCGAGCAGTACTTC.

The chain employs TRBV12-5 and TRBJ2-1; 13 bases line up with TRBD2. Germline V lookup: CDR1 LGHNT, CDR2 FRNRAP. V lost 6 bases and J lost 4; bases outside the gene matches: 6. The CDR3 contains 16 residues. The CDR3 coding sequence is TGTGCTAGTGGATACCAGACTAGCGGGAGGTACAATGAGCAGTTCTTC. Translation: CASGYQTSGRYNEQFF.

This chain links TRBV11-3 with TRBJ2-3; TRBD2 is a possible D gene (5 bases). Trimming shortened V by 4 bases and J by 4 bases, and 21 bases separated the two germline ends. Germline CDR1 is SGHNT and CDR2 is YENEEA. This CDR3 is built from 17 residues. The CDR3 protein is CASSSRMSSTGSDTQYF. The CDR3, as DNA: TGTGCCAGCAGCTCCCGAATGTCTAGCACGGGCTCAGATACGCAGTATTTT.

This sequence joins TRBV19 and TRBJ2-7; a weak D match, TRBD1 (6 bases). The ends were cut back, 7 bases at V and 3 bases at J, with 25 bases in the middle. CDR3 length equals 17 residues. Germline V gene data show CDR1 as LNHDA and CDR2 as SQIVND (reference sequence). As DNA, the CDR3 is TGTGCCAGTACCTATAGGTTCGGCCAGGGGAAAGGCTACGAGCAGTACTTC. This sequence encodes CASTYRFGQGKGYEQYF.

This clone has just one count. The chain couples TRBV7-9 to TRBJ2-1; 8 bases are a match to TRBD2. Looked up from germline, CDR1 is SEHNR and CDR2 is FQNEAQ (reference sequence). The CDR3 length is 15 residues. V shed 6 bases and J 3 bases; nucleotides not matched to a gene: 7. For the CDR3, the DNA is TGTGCCAGCAGATCTACTAGCGGTCACTACAATGAGCAGTTCTTC. Translating gives CASRSTSGHYNEQFF. The entire variable domain, with the rest obtained from reference TRBV7-9 and TRBJ2-1, is as follows: DTGVSQNPRHKITKRGQNVTFRCDPISEHNRLYWYRQTLGQGPEFLTYFQNEAQLEKSRLLSDRFSAERPKGSFSTLEIQRTEQGDSAMYLCASRSTSGHYNEQFFGPGTRLTVL.

The rearrangement links TRBV7-9 to TRBJ2-3; 9 nucleotides agree with TRBD1. This CDR3 is built from 16 residues. Germline trimming cut 5 bases from V and 5 bases from J; bases unmatched to any gene: 11. From germline, CDR1 is SEHNR and CDR2 FQNEAQ (reference sequence). The CDR3 loop is CASSKTDRGFLDTQYF. As DNA, the CDR3 is TGTGCCAGCAGCAAGACGGACAGGGGTTTTCTAGATACGCAGTATTTT.

The V call is TRBV9, the J call TRBJ1-1; D remains ambiguous. The V end was cut by 4 bases, the J end by 3 bases, with 19 bases between. Per the germline V gene, CDR1 is SGDLS and CDR2 is YYNGEE. This CDR3 is built from 16 residues. CDR3 sequence (DNA): TGTGCCAGCAGCCCATCGAAAGTAGTGCGGTACACTGAAGCTTTCTTT. Its protein is CASSPSKVVRYTEAFF.

This clone appeared a single time. CDR3 coding DNA: TGTGCCAGCAGCGTTCGGGACTACCAGAACACCGGGGAGCTGTTTTTT. This sequence encodes CASSVRDYQNTGELFF. V and J are TRBV7-2 and TRBJ2-2; 7 bases map to TRBD2. Looked up from germline, CDR1 is SGHTA and CDR2 is FQGNSA. The CDR3 sequence is 16 residues long. The J segment lost 1 base and the V segment lost 5 bases, leaving 7 bases of the junction unmatched.

The V and J genes are TRBV19 and TRBJ1-5; 10 nucleotides agree with TRBD1. The germline gives CDR1 LNHDA, CDR2 SQIVND (reference sequence). V was clipped by 7 bases and J by 2 bases; unmatched bases: 8. This CDR3 contains 16 residues. CDR3 residues: CASTTTGGWGNQPQHF. The CDR3 DNA reads TGTGCCAGTACCACGACAGGGGGCTGGGGCAATCAGCCCCAGCATTTT.

The CDR3 sequence is CASSPDRVGLDEKLFF. The CDR3 nucleotides read TGTGCCAGCAGCCCGGACAGGGTAGGGTTGGATGAAAAACTGTTTTTT. The chain couples TRBV7-6 to TRBJ1-4, with 8 bases fitting TRBD1. This CDR3 is 16 amino acids long. V shed 5 bases and J 6 bases; nucleotides not matched to a gene: 11. The germline gives CDR1 SGHVS, CDR2 FNYEAQ.

The V and J genes are TRBV7-3 and TRBJ2-5, with unresolved D. Germline V CDR1 and CDR2: SGHTA, FQGTGA. The V gene lost 3 bases and the J gene lost 5 bases, with 10 bases spanning the gap. The CDR3 consists of 13 residues. CDR3 sequence reads: CASSFAASETQYF. DNA for the CDR3: TGTGCCAGCAGCTTTGCTGCGTCGGAGACCCAGTACTTC. The complete variable domain, with remaining parts taken from reference TRBV7-3 and TRBJ2-5, reads GAGVSQTPSNKVTEKGKYVELRCDPISGHTALYWYRQSLGQGPEFLIYFQGTGAADDSGLPNDRFFAVRPEGSVSTLKIQRTERGDSAVYLCASSFAASETQYFGPGTRLLVL.

This clone has just a few counts. The chain uses TRBV10-1 and TRBJ1-1, with 7 bases fitting TRBD1. Germline V gene lookup returns CDR1 WNHNN and CDR2 SYGVQD (reference sequence). V dropped 2 bases and J dropped 1; count of bases not matched to a gene: 7. CDR3 length: 16 amino acids. The CDR3 DNA is TGCGCCAGCAGTGAGGGGCAGGGGGATTCGAACACTGAAGCTTTCTTT. Its translation is CASSEGQGDSNTEAFF.

This clone was detected a few times. V is TRBV6-5 and J is TRBJ2-7; tentative D call: TRBD2 (6 bases). The ends were cut back, 2 bases at V and 6 bases at J, with 8 bases in the middle. Per germline, CDR1 MNHEY and CDR2 SVGAGI. This CDR3 region has 12 residues. This CDR3 is CASSYAGLEQYF. The DNA of the CDR3 is TGTGCCAGCAGTTACGCGGGACTCGAGCAGTACTTC.

This clone was counted once. The genes are TRBV2 and TRBJ2-3; TRBD2 matches 11 bases. The CDR3 has 17 amino acids. The germline CDR1 and CDR2 sequences are SNHLY and FYNNEI. J lost 6 bases, V lost 2 bases, and 10 bases had no gene match. The chain's CDR3 is CASSEWWASGRFDTQYF. The CDR3 coding sequence is TGTGCCAGCAGTGAATGGTGGGCTAGCGGGAGGTTTGATACGCAGTATTTT. The complete variable domain, with remaining parts taken from reference TRBV2 and TRBJ2-3, reads EPEVTQTPSHQVTQMGQEVILRCVPISNHLYFYWYRQILGQKVEFLVSFYNNEISEKSEIFDDQFSVERPDGSNFTLKIRSTKLEDSAMYFCASSEWWASGRFDTQYFGPGTRLTVL.

V gene TRBV30 combines with J gene TRBJ2-3; 9 positions agree with TRBD1. Unmatched junction bases numbered 9, after V lost 3 bases and J lost 5 bases. Germline CDR1 and CDR2: GTSNPN and SVGIG (reference sequence). The CDR3 contains 15 residues. The CDR3 here is CAWSLGDRDKDTQYF. The CDR3 DNA reads as TGTGCCTGGAGCCTGGGGGACAGGGATAAAGATACGCAGTATTTT.

V and J are TRBV7-2 and TRBJ2-3; TRBD1 might be the D (5 bases). V was clipped by 4 bases and J by 1 base, with 6 bases between them. Germline V gene lookup returns CDR1 SGHTA and CDR2 FQGNSA. The CDR3 length is 13 residues. As DNA, the CDR3 is TGTGCCAGCAGCTGGGGCGGCACAGATACGCAGTATTTT. The encoded protein is CASSWGGTDTQYF. Based on the CDR3 plus reference TRBV7-2 and TRBJ2-3, the full variable domain is GAGVSQSPSNKVTEKGKDVELRCDPISGHTALYWYRQSLGQGLEFLIYFQGNSAPDKSGLPSDRFSAERTGGSVSTLTIQRTQQEDSAVYLCASSWGGTDTQYFGPGTRLTVL.

V gene TRBV28 combines with J gene TRBJ1-2; D gene ambiguous. V lost 5 bases and J 4 bases, leaving 14 bases between the germline ends. Germline loops: CDR1 MDHEN, CDR2 SYDVKM. The CDR3 runs 14 residues. The CDR3 here is CASSRERGAYGYTF. DNA of the CDR3: TGTGCCAGCAGTCGGGAGAGAGGCGCCTATGGCTACACCTTC.

The V and J genes are TRBV7-2 and TRBJ2-5; D might be TRBD1 (6 bases). CDR3 size: 13 residues. V was shortened by 2 bases and J by 5 bases, with 9 bases between the two germline ends. In germline, CDR1 is SGHTA, CDR2 FQGNSA. The DNA of the CDR3 is TGTGCCAGCAGCTTAAATCAGGGGGAGACCCAGTACTTC. It yields the protein CASSLNQGETQYF.

This clone was seen only once. The chain couples TRBV29-1 to TRBJ2-5; 8 bases map to TRBD2. CDR3 length: 14 residues. Germline V lookup: CDR1 SQVTM, CDR2 ANQGSEA. V dropped 6 bases and J dropped 1; count of bases not matched to a gene: 7. Here the CDR3 DNA reads TGCAGCGTCACGGGGGGGTTCACCCAAGAGACCCAGTACTTC. Translation gives CSVTGGFTQETQYF.

This clone was counted a few times. CDR3 protein: CASSQGLQGKPQHF. The DNA for the CDR3 is TGTGCCAGCAGCCAAGGGCTCCAGGGTAAGCCCCAGCATTTT. This rearrangement joins TRBV4-2 to TRBJ1-5; D possibly corresponds to TRBD1 (5 bases). From germline, CDR1 is LGHNA and CDR2 YNFKEQ. V was shortened by 1 base and J by 8 bases, with 12 bases between the two germline ends. CDR3 length equals 14 residues.